A selection of T cell receptor beta chains follows, all from one sample in a study of metastatic and nonmetastatic thyroid tumors. TCRdb reanalyzed the PCR reads with MiXCR. Found here are some 10,000 clones, more than 25% of them singletons; the top ten hold around 10%. Material: tumor tissue. The receptors were gathered from a female donor with papillary thyroid cancer or a benign thyroid nodule (not recorded which). Some clones in this sample may be carry-over from other donors' samples. CDR3s include the opening cysteine and the closing phenylalanine or tryptophan. A D gene is named only where the DNA matches it firmly. A row's size may be missing; if present it is once, few, many or a size class.

d_gene | j_gene | abundance | v_gene | CDR3nt | CDR3aa
NA | TRBJ1-5 | few | TRBV27 | TGTGCCAGCAGTTTCTCGGGGGGCGATCAGCCCCAGCATTTT | CASSFSGGDQPQHF
TRBD1 | TRBJ2-7 | NA | TRBV5-6 | TGTGCCAGCAGCTCCTTATACAGGGGAGCCTACGAGCAGTACTTC | CASSSLYRGAYEQYF
NA | TRBJ2-1 | NA | TRBV11-2 | TGTGCCAGCAGCTTAGATGAGGCTAATCACAATGAGCAGTTCTTC | CASSLDEANHNEQFF
NA | TRBJ2-1 | NA | TRBV6-4 | TGTGCCAGCAGTGAAAAGGTGGATAGCGCGGTTGAGCAGTTCTTC | CASSEKVDSAVEQFF
NA | TRBJ1-1 | medium-sized | TRBV5-1 | TGCGCCAGCAGCTTGGGTGGGGGGCGCGGGGAAGGTACTGAAGCTTTCTTT | CASSLGGGRGEGTEAFF
NA | TRBJ1-2 | few | TRBV28 | TGTGCCAGCAGGGGGCAGGGCGGGAACTATGGCTACACCTTC | CASRGQGGNYGYTF
NA | TRBJ2-1 | NA | TRBV11-3 | TGTGCCAGCAGCTTAGCACAAGCCTTCAATGAGCAGTTCTTC | CASSLAQAFNEQFF
TRBD1 | TRBJ2-7 | NA | TRBV11-2 | TGTGCCAGCAGCTTCGGGACAGGGTATGGCGAGCAGTACTTC | CASSFGTGYGEQYF
NA | TRBJ1-1 | many | TRBV25-1 | TGTGCCAGCAGACGTCCGGGGGGCAAAGGTGAAGCTTTCTTT | CASRRPGGKGEAFF
NA | TRBJ2-2 | NA | TRBV19 | TGTGCCAGTAGCCCGGGGCCTTCCACCGGGGAGCTGTTTTTT | CASSPGPSTGELFF
TRBD2 | TRBJ2-7 | medium-sized | TRBV7-3 | TGTGCCAGCAGCTTGACTAGCGGGAGTTTGGAGCAGTACTTC | CASSLTSGSLEQYF
NA | TRBJ2-7 | NA | TRBV6-2/TRBV6-3 | TGTGCCAGCAGTTACCTGGCAGGGGCGGGAGGTAGGGGGCCCTACGAGCAGTACTTC | CASSYLAGAGGRGPYEQYF
NA | TRBJ2-1 | NA | TRBV10-2 | TGCGCCAGCAGTGAGACGACTGCAACCGGGCATGAGCAGTTCTTC | CASSETTATGHEQFF
NA | TRBJ1-2 | medium-sized | TRBV24-1 | TGTGCCACCAGTGACCCGACGGACTATGGCTACACCTTC | CATSDPTDYGYTF
NA | TRBJ2-1 | medium-sized | TRBV5-1 | TGCGCCAGCAGTGGGGGAATCAATGAGCAGTTCTTC | CASSGGINEQFF
NA | TRBJ2-1 | few | TRBV7-9 | TGTGCCAGCAGCTTAACGGCGGGTGAGCAGTTCTTC | CASSLTAGEQFF
TRBD1 | TRBJ2-7 | NA | TRBV30 | TGTGCCTGGAGTGTACGACAGGGGGCGCGAGGACAGTACTTC | CAWSVRQGARGQYF
NA | TRBJ2-7 | few | TRBV11-3 | TGTGCCAGCAGCTTAGGAACCAACAACTACGAGCAGTACTTC | CASSLGTNNYEQYF
NA | TRBJ2-7 | NA | TRBV7-8 | TGTGCCAGCAGCTATCGCTACGAGCAGTACTTC | CASSYRYEQYF
TRBD1 | TRBJ1-6 | few | TRBV19 | TGTGCCAGTCGTGACAGGGGCTCCTATAATTCACCCCTCCACTTT | CASRDRGSYNSPLHF